Below are 25 T cell receptor beta chains sequenced from a single sample in a study of T cells in Graves' hyperthyroidism and ophthalmopathy. Amplified regions were TCR beta CDR3 sequences from RNA transcripts. When the TCR CDR3 underwent first-round RT-PCR, the HTBI primer set was used. TCRdb independently ran MiXCR on the multiplex PCR reads; one entry per CDR3 protein. In the table there are 300,000 to 450,000 distinct CDR3 sequences, less than 20% of which are singletons. Sequencing was performed on blood. Receptors were obtained from a woman between 18 and 29 years old with Graves' hyperthyroidism that later progressed to Graves' ophthalmopathy.

To note about this clonotype: A single base separates this from a much larger clone, so it may be a read error. The rearrangement joins TRBV2 to TRBJ1-5; D unclear. Trimming took 3 bases from V and 1 from J, leaving 16 bases between them. The CDR3 covers 17 residues. CDR1 and CDR2 from the germline V gene are SNHLY and FYNNEI. This CDR3 reads CASSDKVWWKSNQPQHF. The CDR3 DNA reads TGTGCCAGCAGTGATAAGGTATGGTGGAAAAGCAATCAGCCCCAGCATTTT.

This chain links TRBV5-1 with TRBJ2-2, with 7 positions matching TRBD2. Trimming cost V 4 bases and J 1 base; bases outside gene matches: 7. Germline assignment: CDR1 SGHRS and CDR2 YFSETQ. The CDR3 covers 16 residues. Here the CDR3 reads CASSTTSPKNTGELFF. The CDR3, as DNA: TGCGCCAGCAGCACGACTAGCCCTAAGAACACCGGGGAGCTGTTTTTT.

The chain links TRBV29-1 to TRBJ2-5, with D possibly being TRBD1 (6 bases). Germline CDR1 is SQVTM and CDR2 is ANQGSEA. V lost 6 bases and J 3 bases, leaving 11 bases between the germline ends. CDR3 length equals 12 residues. CDR3 protein: CSVQSGEETQYF. CDR3 nucleotides: TGCAGCGTCCAATCAGGGGAAGAGACCCAGTACTTC.

This clonotype came up a few times. This chain joins TRBV19 and TRBJ2-3; D gene unclear. V lost 3 bases and J lost 8, with 15 bases in between. Germline assignment: CDR1 LNHDA and CDR2 SQIVND (reference sequence). This CDR3 is built from 14 residues. The CDR3 DNA follows: TGTGCCAGTAGTATCCCCGACCGATCGGGTACGCAGTATTTT. It translates to CASSIPDRSGTQYF.

In this sample, this clonotype turned up many times. V is TRBV28 and J is TRBJ2-1, with D uncertain. This CDR3 comprises 13 residues. V lost 5 bases and J lost 6, with 11 bases in between. Germline V gene sequence: CDR1 MDHEN, CDR2 SYDVKM. In DNA, the CDR3 is TGTGCCAGCAGTCCCCGTGTGGGCAATGAGCAGTTCTTC. Residues: CASSPRVGNEQFF.

Concerning this clonotype itself: This clone may be a read error of a much larger clone one base away. The chain carries TRBV20-1 and TRBJ1-1, with D uncertain. The germline V gene has CDR1 DFQATT and CDR2 SNEGSKA (reference sequence). V was trimmed by 3 bases and J by 4 bases, leaving 12 bases between them. This CDR3 is 13 amino acids long. The CDR3 spells CSASYPGGTEAFF. CDR3 nucleotides: TGCAGTGCTAGTTACCCCGGCGGCACTGAAGCTTTCTTT.

This clonotype appeared a few times. This rearrangement joins TRBV6-1 to TRBJ2-5; D gene uncertain. With 11 bases removed from V and 5 bases from J, the gap between germline ends came to 15 bases. The CDR3 is 12 amino acids. Germline CDR1 is MNHNS and CDR2 is SASEGT. The CDR3 nucleotides are TGTGCCTCCGGAGTCAGCTGGGAGACCCAGTACTTC. Its translation is CASGVSWETQYF.

This clonotype was counted at least ten times. V gene TRBV27 combines with J gene TRBJ2-7, with 12 bases matching TRBD2. The CDR3 is made up of 15 amino acids. Germline lookup yields CDR1 MNHEY and CDR2 SMNVEV (reference sequence). Trimming at V came to 8 bases and at J to 0 bases, leaving 5 bases not matched to a gene. The CDR3 here is CASGTSGLSSYEQYF. The CDR3 nucleotides read TGTGCCAGCGGGACTAGCGGGTTGAGCTCCTACGAGCAGTACTTC.

This chain connects TRBV19 to TRBJ1-2; TRBD1 matches 8 bases. Unmatched junction bases numbered 8, after V lost 4 bases and J lost 7 bases. Germline V CDR1 and CDR2: LNHDA, SQIVND (reference sequence). CDR3 size: 14 residues. The CDR3 DNA reads as TGTGCCAGTAGTACGGACAGGGCTCACCCTGGCTACACCTTC. This translates into CASSTDRAHPGYTF.

About this clonotype itself: A read error may explain this, as a much larger clone is one base away. The chain couples TRBV7-6 to TRBJ1-6; 8 bases map to TRBD1. This CDR3 region has 18 residues. Per the germline V gene, CDR1 is SGHVS and CDR2 is FNYEAQ. CDR3 region: CASSSNAQGGSYNAPLHF. CDR3 coding DNA: TGTGCCAGCAGCTCGAACGCACAGGGGGGCTCCTATAATGCACCCCTCCACTTT. Looking up the rest from reference TRBV7-6 and TRBJ1-6 gives the full variable domain: GAGVSQSPRYKVTKRGQDVALRCDPISGHVSLYWYRQALGQGPEFLTYFNYEAQQDKSGLPNDRFSAERPEGSISTLTIQRTEQRDSAMYRCASSSNAQGGSYNAPLHFGNGTRLTVT.

This clonotype has more than one count but fewer than ten. The V and J genes are TRBV5-6 and TRBJ1-1; 7 nucleotides align to TRBD1. J was trimmed by 5 bases and V by 0 bases; bases with no gene match: 4. This CDR3 is 14 amino acids long. Germline V gene data show CDR1 as SGHDT and CDR2 as YYEEEE. The CDR3 loop is CASSLGGGQTEAFF. In nucleotides, the CDR3 is TGTGCCAGCAGCTTGGGAGGGGGCCAGACTGAAGCTTTCTTT.

The V gene is TRBV19, the J gene TRBJ1-5; TRBD1 is a possible D gene (5 bases). CDR3 size: 20 residues. In germline, CDR1 is LNHDA, CDR2 SQIVND (reference sequence). V was cut by 1 base and J by 0 bases, with 22 bases left in between. The CDR3 protein is CASSIASSMTRVYSNQPQHF. CDR3 nucleotides: TGTGCCAGTAGTATAGCCAGCAGCATGACCAGGGTTTATAGCAATCAGCCCCAGCATTTT.

There are a few counts of this clonotype. The chain combines TRBV19 with TRBJ2-1, with D perhaps TRBD1 (5 bases). The CDR3 is 15 amino acids. The V end was cut by 9 bases, the J end by 2 bases, with 17 bases between. CDR1 LNHDA and CDR2 SQIVND come from the germline V gene (reference sequence). The CDR3 DNA sequence: TGTGCCAGCAAGGGGTTTGACCTTCCCTACAATGAGCAGTTCTTC. It codes for CASKGFDLPYNEQFF. Drawing the rest from reference TRBV19 and TRBJ2-1, the complete variable domain is DGGITQSPKYLFRKEGQNVTLSCEQNLNHDAMYWYRQDPGQGLRLIYYSQIVNDFQKGDIAEGYSVSREKKESFPLTVTSAQKNPTAFYLCASKGFDLPYNEQFFGPGTRLTVL.

As regards this clonotype: This may be a read error: a much more frequent sequence differs by one nucleotide. The chain employs TRBV6-1 and TRBJ2-1; D is perhaps TRBD2 (6 bases). CDR3 length: 16 amino acids. CDR1 and CDR2 from the germline V gene are MNHNS and SASEGT. Trimming pared 1 base from V and 10 bases from J, leaving 20 bases between. CDR3 protein: CASSEEGGAGNYEQFF. The DNA of the CDR3 is TGTGCCAGCAGTGAAGAAGGAGGGGCTGGAAACTACGAGCAGTTCTTC.

The J gene is TRBJ1-1, the V gene TRBV19, with D tentatively TRBD1 (5 bases). CDR3 length: 14 amino acids. V was clipped by 1 base and J by 5 bases, with 11 bases between them. In germline, CDR1 is LNHDA, CDR2 SQIVND (reference sequence). Written as DNA, the CDR3 is TGTGCCAGTAGTATAGTTTCCGGGGGGACTGAAGCTTTCTTT. It yields the protein CASSIVSGGTEAFF.

Many counts were recorded for this clonotype. The gene calls are TRBV2 and TRBJ1-1; D is unclear. The CDR3 is made up of 11 amino acids. Trimming pared 3 bases from V and 5 bases from J, leaving 4 bases between. Germline CDR1 reads SNHLY; CDR2 reads FYNNEI. Here the CDR3 reads CASSEGTEAFF. In DNA, the CDR3 is TGTGCCAGCAGTGAGGGGACTGAAGCTTTCTTT.

The V and J genes are TRBV6-1 and TRBJ2-7; either TRBD1 or TRBD2 may supply D (7 bases each). Trimming cost V 7 bases and J 7 bases, with 20 bases left between them. Per the germline V gene, CDR1 is MNHNS and CDR2 is SASEGT. The CDR3 has 14 amino acids. CDR3 nucleotide sequence: TGTGCCAGCACCCGGGGGAGGGGGCGAGGTGAGCAGTACTTC. It codes for CASTRGRGRGEQYF.

This clonotype was found a few times. The chain has TRBV7-9 and TRBJ2-3; D gene uncertain. The CDR3 runs 16 residues. The V gene lost 0 bases and the J gene lost 4 bases, with 14 bases spanning the gap. Germline CDR1 reads SEHNR; CDR2 reads FQNEAQ (reference sequence). The CDR3 nucleotides are TGTGCCAGCAGCTTAGCGCTTGCACCAATCGCAGATACGCAGTATTTT. This translates into CASSLALAPIADTQYF.

This chain links TRBV13 with TRBJ1-3; maybe TRBD1 (6 bases). CDR1 PRHDT and CDR2 FYEKMQ come from the germline V gene (reference sequence). The ends were cut back, 5 bases at V and 3 bases at J, with 17 bases in the middle. The CDR3 is made up of 16 amino acids. This CDR3 reads CASSQTVGAGGNTIYF. The CDR3 nucleotides are TGTGCCAGCAGCCAAACGGTGGGGGCCGGTGGAAACACCATATATTTT.

The V and J genes are TRBV20-1 and TRBJ1-5; D not certain. V was cut by 5 bases and J by 4 bases, with 9 bases left in between. Germline V gives CDR1 DFQATT, CDR2 SNEGSKA (reference sequence). The CDR3 runs 12 residues. In nucleotides, the CDR3 is TGCAGTGCTCTGGACTGGAATCAGCCCCAGCATTTT. Translated: CSALDWNQPQHF.

In this sample, this clonotype turned up many times. The rearrangement links TRBV2 to TRBJ1-4, with a tentative D call TRBD1 (6 bases). V lost 4 bases, J lost 4 bases, and 7 bases lay in between. In germline, CDR1 is SNHLY, CDR2 FYNNEI. The CDR3 sequence is 13 residues long. This CDR3 is CASSGDNNEKLFF. The CDR3 region has the DNA TGTGCCAGCAGTGGGGACAATAATGAAAAACTGTTTTTT.

V and J are TRBV27 and TRBJ2-3; D ambiguous. Germline V gene sequence: CDR1 MNHEY, CDR2 SMNVEV (reference sequence). The CDR3 has 15 amino acids. V was pared by 0 bases and J by 0 bases, with 7 bases between. The CDR3 sequence is CASSLSLDSTDTQYF. The CDR3 nucleotides are TGTGCCAGCAGTTTATCGTTGGACAGCACAGATACGCAGTATTTT.

This clonotype was counted many times. The V and J genes are TRBV28 and TRBJ1-1, with 10 nucleotides matching TRBD1. J lost 4 bases, V lost 4 bases, and 6 bases had no gene match. This CDR3 region has 15 residues. Germline V gene sequence: CDR1 MDHEN, CDR2 SYDVKM. In nucleotides, the CDR3 is TGTGCCAGCAGTTACCGGACAGGGGGGTCCACTGAAGCTTTCTTT. This encodes CASSYRTGGSTEAFF. The whole variable domain, filled in from reference TRBV28 and TRBJ1-1, reads DVKVTQSSRYLVKRTGEKVFLECVQDMDHENMFWYRQDPGLGLRLIYFSYDVKMKEKGDIPEGYSVSREKKERFSLILESASTNQTSMYLCASSYRTGGSTEAFFGQGTRLTVV.

This clonotype has ten or more counts. The chain joins TRBV20-1 to TRBJ1-2; no firm D call. There are 9 residues in the CDR3. From germline, CDR1 is DFQATT and CDR2 SNEGSKA (reference sequence). The V end lost 6 bases, the J end lost 5 bases, and 4 bases lay between the germline ends. Written as DNA, the CDR3 is TGCAGTGCCATTTATGGCTACACCTTC. This codes for CSAIYGYTF.

In this sample, this clonotype turned up a few times. The J gene is TRBJ1-6, the V gene TRBV19; D possibly corresponds to TRBD1 (5 bases). The CDR3 spans 14 residues. V lost 10 bases and J lost 6, with 16 bases in between. Germline V gene sequence: CDR1 LNHDA, CDR2 SQIVND (reference sequence). CDR3 nucleotide sequence: TGTGCCACCTCGACTTGGGGGGGTAATTCACCCCTCCACTTT. This translates into CATSTWGGNSPLHF.